These 22 T cell receptor beta chains share one sample of origin, sequenced in a study of graft-versus-host responses after intestinal transplantation. Assay: immunoSEQ multiplex PCR; the TCRdb copy retains only in-frame clones and omits some. This sample has about 10,000 clones, with about 96% found just once. The specimen was bone marrow, collected roughly 540 days after intestinal transplantation. The receptors were sampled from a human patient who received an intestinal transplant, so some T cells may come from the graft donor.

The rearrangement joins TRBV2 to TRBJ2-7; either TRBD1 or TRBD2 may fit D (5 bases each). CDR1 and CDR2 (germline): SNHLY, FYNNEI. CDR3 size: 14 residues. V lost 6 bases to trimming and J lost 0 bases, with 12 bases between them. The CDR3 protein is CASRPLGTSYEQYF. As DNA, the CDR3 is TGTGCCAGCAGACCGCTTGGGACCTCCTACGAGCAGTACTTC.

The rearrangement uses TRBV6-5 and TRBJ1-2; TRBD1 might be the D (5 bases). V was clipped by 5 bases and J by 4 bases, with 11 bases between them. The CDR3 runs to 13 residues. CDR1 MNHEY and CDR2 SVGAGI come from the germline V gene. CDR3 coding DNA: TGTGCCAGCAGTCGACAGAACTTCTATGGCTACACCTTC. This translates into CASSRQNFYGYTF.

In DNA form, the CDR3 reads TGTGCCAGCTCACCTTTAGCGGGAACGCAAGAGCAGTTCTTC. This gives the protein CASSPLAGTQEQFF. The chain couples TRBV18 to TRBJ2-1; 8 nucleotides line up with TRBD2. Germline V gene data show CDR1 as KGHSH and CDR2 as LQKENI. Trimming took 3 bases from V and 10 from J; bases not matched to a gene: 8. The CDR3 extends over 14 amino acids. The full variable domain, in which reference TRBV18 and TRBJ2-1 provide the parts outside the CDR3, is NAGVMQNPRHLVRRRGQEARLRCSPMKGHSHVYWYRQLPEEGLKFMVYLQKENIIDESGMPKERFSAEFPKEGPSILRIQQVVRGDSAAYFCASSPLAGTQEQFFGPGTRLTVL.

This chain joins TRBV6-5 and TRBJ2-1; D is unclear. V was pared by 4 bases and J by 0 bases, with 7 bases between. Germline CDR1 and CDR2: MNHEY and SVGAGI. The CDR3 covers 14 residues. CDR3 DNA: TGTGCCAGCAGTTCGGCCTACTCCTACAATGAGCAGTTCTTC. Translation: CASSSAYSYNEQFF.

This clone was counted only a few times. V and J are TRBV14 and TRBJ2-3; D gene ambiguous. Germline values: CDR1 SGHDN, CDR2 FVKESK. The CDR3 runs to 13 residues. V lost 5 bases to trimming and J lost 2 bases, with 8 bases between them. The CDR3 sequence is CASSDWITDTQYF. CDR3 DNA sequence: TGTGCCAGCAGCGACTGGATCACAGATACGCAGTATTTT.

The rearrangement joins TRBV30 to TRBJ2-3, with 8 nucleotides matching TRBD2. Trimming took 0 bases from V and 4 from J; bases not matched to a gene: 6. CDR1 is GTSNPN, CDR2 SVGIG, per germline (reference sequence). The CDR3 length is 15 residues. The CDR3 loop reads CAWSVSSGRSDTQYF. The CDR3 DNA is TGTGCCTGGAGTGTATCAAGCGGGAGATCAGATACGCAGTATTTT.

V is TRBV27 and J is TRBJ2-7, with a possible D match to TRBD1 (5 bases). Germline loops: CDR1 MNHEY, CDR2 SMNVEV (reference sequence). V lost 2 bases and J 2 bases, leaving 10 bases between the germline ends. The CDR3 has 14 residues. In DNA form, the CDR3 reads TGTGCCAGCAGTTTACAGGGTGTCGCCTACGAGCAGTACTTC. It is translated as CASSLQGVAYEQYF.

The chain carries TRBV5-1 and TRBJ2-2; tentative D call: TRBD2 (5 bases). Deletions cut 1 base from V and 2 bases from J, with 15 bases between. This CDR3 is built from 17 residues. Germline lookup yields CDR1 SGHRS and CDR2 YFSETQ. In DNA form, the CDR3 reads TGCGCCAGCAGCTTGAGTGCTAGCCGCGGTAACACCGGGGAGCTGTTTTTT. Translation: CASSLSASRGNTGELFF.

The V call is TRBV27, the J call TRBJ2-7, with a possible D match to TRBD1 (6 bases). Germline V gene data show CDR1 as MNHEY and CDR2 as SMNVEV (reference sequence). V lost 6 bases and J lost 4, with 19 bases in between. The CDR3 runs 15 residues. The CDR3 loop is CASRTGTTPRYEQYF. The CDR3 DNA sequence: TGTGCCAGCAGGACAGGCACAACTCCCCGATACGAGCAGTACTTC.

The V and J genes are TRBV18 and TRBJ2-5; weak D call: TRBD2 (5 bases). Looked up from germline, CDR1 is KGHSH and CDR2 is LQKENI. V shed 3 bases and J shed 7 bases, with 15 bases lying between them. CDR3 size: 14 residues. CDR3 bases: TGTGCCAGCTCACCGGAGATCGCGGGCGTGACCCAGTACTTC. This codes for CASSPEIAGVTQYF.

The gene calls are TRBV5-1 and TRBJ2-6, with a possible D match to TRBD1 (6 bases). The V end lost 4 bases, the J end lost 1 base, and 12 bases lay between the germline ends. The CDR3 spans 16 residues. Germline loops: CDR1 SGHRS, CDR2 YFSETQ. Written as DNA, the CDR3 is TGCGCCAGCAGCGCCACTACAGGGTCTGGGGCCAACGTCCTGACTTTC. Residues: CASSATTGSGANVLTF.

V is TRBV29-1 and J is TRBJ2-3; 11 nucleotides line up with TRBD1. Trimming at V came to 2 bases and at J to 6 bases, leaving 7 bases not matched to a gene. The length of the CDR3 is 15 residues. The germline V gene has CDR1 SQVTM and CDR2 ANQGSEA. Written as DNA, the CDR3 is TGCAGCGTTGAACCGGGACAGGGGGTTTTCGATACGCAGTATTTT. Protein product: CSVEPGQGVFDTQYF.

This clone was observed a single time. The genes are TRBV4-3 and TRBJ2-7, with TRBD1 identical over 8 bases. The CDR3 is 16 residues long. V was clipped by 0 bases and J by 3 bases; unmatched bases: 7. Germline V gene sequence: CDR1 LGHNA, CDR2 YSLEER. The CDR3 region has the DNA TGCGCCAGCAGCCAAGATGGGCAGGGGGCCCACTACGAGCAGTACTTC. Protein sequence: CASSQDGQGAHYEQYF.

This chain joins TRBV6-1 and TRBJ2-7; 9 positions match TRBD1. V shed 2 bases and J 6 bases; nucleotides not matched to a gene: 5. In germline, CDR1 is MNHNS, CDR2 SASEGT. This CDR3 contains 14 residues. In nucleotides, the CDR3 is TGTGCCAGCAGTGAATACACAGGGGGCGGCGAGCAGTACTTC. Protein sequence: CASSEYTGGGEQYF.

The chain joins TRBV6-1 to TRBJ1-2; 8 bases fit TRBD1. V was clipped by 6 bases and J by 5 bases; unmatched bases: 11. The CDR3 consists of 15 residues. Germline V gene sequence: CDR1 MNHNS, CDR2 SASEGT. The CDR3 nucleotides read TGTGCCAGCAGCTCGCTCGCAGGGGGCGGGTATGGCTACACCTTC. The encoded protein is CASSSLAGGGYGYTF.

This clone was detected only once. J is TRBJ2-1 and V is TRBV21-1; TRBD2 reflects the table's D call only, with no check against the DNA. TRBV21-1 is a pseudogene locus. The CDR3 spans 15 residues. The CDR3 DNA reads as TGTGCCAGCAGCGCAAGCGGGAGTGTTTTCGATGAGCAGTTCTTC. Translated, it gives CASSASGSVFDEQFF.

The V gene is TRBV19, the J gene TRBJ2-7, with TRBD1 as a possible D gene (6 bases). Germline V gene data show CDR1 as LNHDA and CDR2 as SQIVND (reference sequence). Trimming pared 3 bases from V and 4 bases from J, leaving 10 bases between. This CDR3 contains 13 residues. CDR3: CASSMGQGYEQYF. DNA of the CDR3: TGTGCCAGTAGTATGGGCCAGGGGTACGAGCAGTACTTC.

J is TRBJ2-1 and V is TRBV4-3; TRBD2 aligns across 10 bases. CDR1 is LGHNA and CDR2 is YSLEER in the germline V gene. V was clipped by 6 bases and J by 4 bases; unmatched bases: 3. The CDR3 is made up of 14 amino acids. The CDR3 is CASSWTSGYNEQFF. The CDR3 DNA sequence: TGCGCCAGCAGTTGGACTAGCGGATACAATGAGCAGTTCTTC.

This clone was seen only a few times. The chain uses TRBV28 and TRBJ2-7; TRBD2 agrees at 7 bases. Germline V gives CDR1 MDHEN, CDR2 SYDVKM. With 2 bases clipped from V and 7 bases from J, the junction kept 8 bases outside the gene matches. The CDR3 has 14 amino acids. As DNA, the CDR3 is TGTGCCAGCAGTTTAGGGGGGGATCTTGGGGAGCAGTACTTC. Translating gives CASSLGGDLGEQYF. Using reference TRBV28 and TRBJ2-7 for the parts outside the CDR3, the full variable domain is DVKVTQSSRYLVKRTGEKVFLECVQDMDHENMFWYRQDPGLGLRLIYFSYDVKMKEKGDIPEGYSVSREKKERFSLILESASTNQTSMYLCASSLGGDLGEQYFGPGTRLTVT.

The V call is TRBV7-8, the J call TRBJ1-2, with D unclear. The CDR3 contains 14 residues. V lost 5 bases, J lost 4 bases, and 14 bases lay in between. Germline CDR1 and CDR2: SGHVS and FQNEAQ. The CDR3 here is CASSITTVGYGYTF. The CDR3 bases are TGTGCCAGCAGCATTACAACAGTTGGCTATGGCTACACCTTC.

V and J are TRBV5-5 and TRBJ2-1; D could derive from TRBD1 or TRBD2 (5 bases each). This CDR3 is 14 amino acids long. CDR1 is SGHKS and CDR2 is YYEKEE in the germline V gene (reference sequence). Trimming removed 4 bases from V and 6 bases from J, with 14 bases in between. CDR3 DNA sequence: TGTGCCAGCAGCCTCGCCGGGACCTCCAATGAGCAGTTCTTC. The encoded protein is CASSLAGTSNEQFF.

The V and J genes are TRBV27 and TRBJ2-7; TRBD2 matches 8 bases. Germline lookup yields CDR1 MNHEY and CDR2 SMNVEV (reference sequence). This CDR3 contains 14 residues. The trim removed 3 bases at V and 7 bases at J, leaving 8 bases unmatched. The CDR3 is CASSFSGTPEEQYF. The CDR3 coding sequence is TGTGCCAGCAGTTTTAGCGGGACCCCGGAAGAGCAGTACTTC.